This T cell receptor (beta chain) came from a study of cytomegalovirus exposure and HLA in healthy donors. Study outcomes and limitations: The availability of immune exposure information extended only to CMV serostatus. For cytomegalovirus status, the classifier reportedly gave diagnoses with high specificity and sensitivity.

The study ran its PCR with 60 Vbeta and 13 Jbeta primers. The protocol was immunoSEQ multiplex PCR, while the TCRdb copy is restricted to in-frame clones and leaves out a portion. This table holds approximately 170,000 clones, 55% to 80% found once. Trimming removed 1 base at V and 4 bases at J, with 5 bases between. Looked up from germline, CDR1 is SGHTA and CDR2 is FQGNSA. The CDR3 extends over 13 amino acids. In regard to this clone: The target antigen is unknown.

This chain joins TRBV7-2 and TRBJ1-5, with D hard to call. The sequenced sample consisted of PBMCs. This clonotype was sampled from a woman in her late teens or twenties in good health and CMV-seropositive. CDR3 coding DNA: TGTGCCAGCAGCTTAGGTACTAATCAGCCCCAGCATTTT. This sequence encodes CASSLGTNQPQHF.